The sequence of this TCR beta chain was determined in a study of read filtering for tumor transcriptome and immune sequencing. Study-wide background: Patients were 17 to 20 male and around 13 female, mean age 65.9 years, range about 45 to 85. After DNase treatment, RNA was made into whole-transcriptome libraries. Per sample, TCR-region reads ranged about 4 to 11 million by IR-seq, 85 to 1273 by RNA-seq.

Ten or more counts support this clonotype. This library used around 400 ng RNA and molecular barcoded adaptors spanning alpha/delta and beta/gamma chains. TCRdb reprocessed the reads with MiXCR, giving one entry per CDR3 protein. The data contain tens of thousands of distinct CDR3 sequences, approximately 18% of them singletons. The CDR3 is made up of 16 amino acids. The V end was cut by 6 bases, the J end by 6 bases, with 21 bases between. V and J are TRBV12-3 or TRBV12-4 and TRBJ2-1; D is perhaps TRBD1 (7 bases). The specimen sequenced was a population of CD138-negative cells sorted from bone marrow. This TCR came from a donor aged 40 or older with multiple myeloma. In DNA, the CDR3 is TGTGCCAGCAGCCCACAAACAGGGGTGGAGGGCAATGAGCAGTTCTTC. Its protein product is CASSPQTGVEGNEQFF.